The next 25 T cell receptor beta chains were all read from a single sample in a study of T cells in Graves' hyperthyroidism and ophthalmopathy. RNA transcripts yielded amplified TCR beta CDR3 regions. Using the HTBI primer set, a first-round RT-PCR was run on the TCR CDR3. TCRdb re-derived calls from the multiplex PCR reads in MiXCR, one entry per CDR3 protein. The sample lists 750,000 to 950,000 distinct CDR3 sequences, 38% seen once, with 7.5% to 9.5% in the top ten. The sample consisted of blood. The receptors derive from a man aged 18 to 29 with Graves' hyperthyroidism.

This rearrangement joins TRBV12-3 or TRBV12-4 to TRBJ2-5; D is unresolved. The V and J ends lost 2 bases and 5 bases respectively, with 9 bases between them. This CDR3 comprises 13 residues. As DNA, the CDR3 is TGTGCCAGCAGTTTAAATAGTGGGGAGACCCAGTACTTC. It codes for CASSLNSGETQYF.

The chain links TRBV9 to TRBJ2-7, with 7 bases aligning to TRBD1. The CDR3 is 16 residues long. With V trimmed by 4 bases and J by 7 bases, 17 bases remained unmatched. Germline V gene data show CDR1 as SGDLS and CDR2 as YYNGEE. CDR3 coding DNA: TGTGCCAGCAGCACCCTTCCGGGACAGACTATGGATGAGCAGTACTTC. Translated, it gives CASSTLPGQTMDEQYF.

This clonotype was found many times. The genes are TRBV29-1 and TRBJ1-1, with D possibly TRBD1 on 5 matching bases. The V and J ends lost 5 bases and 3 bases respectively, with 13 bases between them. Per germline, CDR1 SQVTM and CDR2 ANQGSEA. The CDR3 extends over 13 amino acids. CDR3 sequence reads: CSVSLGVDTEAFF. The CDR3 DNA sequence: TGCAGCGTTTCTTTAGGGGTCGACACTGAAGCTTTCTTT.

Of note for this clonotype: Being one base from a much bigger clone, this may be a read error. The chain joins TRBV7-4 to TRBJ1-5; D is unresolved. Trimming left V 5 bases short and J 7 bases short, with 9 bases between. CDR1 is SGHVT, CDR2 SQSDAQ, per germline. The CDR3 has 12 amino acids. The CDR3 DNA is TGTGCCAGCAGCGTAACGGGACAGCCCCAGCATTTT. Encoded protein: CASSVTGQPQHF.

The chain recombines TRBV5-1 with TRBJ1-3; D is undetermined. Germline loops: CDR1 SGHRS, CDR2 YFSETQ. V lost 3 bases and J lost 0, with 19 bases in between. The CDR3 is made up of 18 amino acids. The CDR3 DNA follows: TGCGCCAGCAGCTCCTACCCCTCTGGACGTATCTCTGGAAACACCATATATTTT. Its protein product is CASSSYPSGRISGNTIYF.

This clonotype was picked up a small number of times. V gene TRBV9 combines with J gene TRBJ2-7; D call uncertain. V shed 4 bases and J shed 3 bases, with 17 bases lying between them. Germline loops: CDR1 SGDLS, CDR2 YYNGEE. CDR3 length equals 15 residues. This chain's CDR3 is CASSMTSGYGYEQYF. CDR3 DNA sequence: TGTGCCAGCAGCATGACCTCAGGATATGGCTACGAGCAGTACTTC.

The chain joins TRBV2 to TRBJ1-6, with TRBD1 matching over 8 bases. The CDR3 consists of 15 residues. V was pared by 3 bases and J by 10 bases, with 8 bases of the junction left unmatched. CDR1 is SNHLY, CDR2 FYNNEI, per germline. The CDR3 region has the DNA TGTGCCAGCAGTGAGCAGGGGGCTCAGGGATCACCCCTCCACTTT. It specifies CASSEQGAQGSPLHF.

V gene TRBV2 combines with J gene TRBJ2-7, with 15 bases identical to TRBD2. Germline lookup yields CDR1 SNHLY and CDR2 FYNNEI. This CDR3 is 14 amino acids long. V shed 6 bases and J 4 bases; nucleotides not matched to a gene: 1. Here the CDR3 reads CASRGTSGRYEQYF. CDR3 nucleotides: TGTGCCAGCAGGGGGACTAGCGGGAGGTACGAGCAGTACTTC.

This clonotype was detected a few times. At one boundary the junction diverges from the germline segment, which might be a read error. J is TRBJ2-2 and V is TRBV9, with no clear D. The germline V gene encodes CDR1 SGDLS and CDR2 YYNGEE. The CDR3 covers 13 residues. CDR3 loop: CASSQAGDGELFF. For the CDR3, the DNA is TGCGCCAGCAGCCAAGCAGGAGACGGGGAGCTGTTTTTT.

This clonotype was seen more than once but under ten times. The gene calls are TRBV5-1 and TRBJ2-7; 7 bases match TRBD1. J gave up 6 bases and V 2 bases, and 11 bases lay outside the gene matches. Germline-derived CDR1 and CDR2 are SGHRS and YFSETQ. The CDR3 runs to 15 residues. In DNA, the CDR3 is TGCGCCAGCAGCTTATTACAGGGGTCCGATCTCGAGCAGTACTTC. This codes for CASSLLQGSDLEQYF.

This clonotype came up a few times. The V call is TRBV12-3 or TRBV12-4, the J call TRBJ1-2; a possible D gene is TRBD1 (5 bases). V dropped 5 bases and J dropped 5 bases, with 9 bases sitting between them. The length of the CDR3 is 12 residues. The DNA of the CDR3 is TGTGCCAGCAGTCATACAGGTTATGGCTACACCTTC. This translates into CASSHTGYGYTF.

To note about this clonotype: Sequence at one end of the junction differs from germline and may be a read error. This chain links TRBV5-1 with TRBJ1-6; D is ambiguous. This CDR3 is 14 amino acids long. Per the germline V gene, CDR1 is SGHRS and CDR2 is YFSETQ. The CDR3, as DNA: TGCGCCAGCAGCTTGGGTGGGGATAATTCACGCCTCCACTTT. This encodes CASSLGGDNSRLHF.

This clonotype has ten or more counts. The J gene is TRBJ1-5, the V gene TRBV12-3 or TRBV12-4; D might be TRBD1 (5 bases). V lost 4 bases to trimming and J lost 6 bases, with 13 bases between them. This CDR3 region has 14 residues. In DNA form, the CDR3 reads TGTGCCAGCAGTTCCCACAGTAGGGGTCAGCCCCAGCATTTT. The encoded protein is CASSSHSRGQPQHF.

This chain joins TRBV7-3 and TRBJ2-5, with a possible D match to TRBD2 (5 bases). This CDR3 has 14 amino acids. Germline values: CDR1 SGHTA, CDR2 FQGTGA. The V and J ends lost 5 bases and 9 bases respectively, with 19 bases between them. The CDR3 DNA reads TGTGCCAGCAGCGAGAACCGGGATGCCGGGGCCCAGTACTTC. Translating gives CASSENRDAGAQYF. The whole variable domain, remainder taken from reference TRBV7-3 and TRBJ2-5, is GAGVSQTPSNKVTEKGKYVELRCDPISGHTALYWYRQSLGQGPEFLIYFQGTGAADDSGLPNDRFFAVRPEGSVSTLKIQRTERGDSAVYLCASSENRDAGAQYFGPGTRLLVL.

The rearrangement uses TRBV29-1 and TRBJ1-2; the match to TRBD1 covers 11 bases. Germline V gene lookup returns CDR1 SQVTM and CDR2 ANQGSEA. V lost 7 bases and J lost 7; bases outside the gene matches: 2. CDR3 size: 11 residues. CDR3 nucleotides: TGCAGCGCTGGGACAGGGGGTGGCTACACCTTC. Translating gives CSAGTGGGYTF.

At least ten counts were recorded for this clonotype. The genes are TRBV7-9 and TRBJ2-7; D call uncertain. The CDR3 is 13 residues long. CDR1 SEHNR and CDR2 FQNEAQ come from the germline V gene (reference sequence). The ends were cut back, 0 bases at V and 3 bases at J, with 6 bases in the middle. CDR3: CASSLADLYEQYF. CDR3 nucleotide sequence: TGTGCCAGCAGCTTAGCGGACCTCTACGAGCAGTACTTC.

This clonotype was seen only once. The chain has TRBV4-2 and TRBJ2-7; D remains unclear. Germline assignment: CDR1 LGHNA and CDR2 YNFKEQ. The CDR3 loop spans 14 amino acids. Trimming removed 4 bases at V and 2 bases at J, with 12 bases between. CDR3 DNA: TGTGCCAGCAGCCGACTCTCGAGCCCCTACGAGCAGTACTTC. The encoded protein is CASSRLSSPYEQYF.

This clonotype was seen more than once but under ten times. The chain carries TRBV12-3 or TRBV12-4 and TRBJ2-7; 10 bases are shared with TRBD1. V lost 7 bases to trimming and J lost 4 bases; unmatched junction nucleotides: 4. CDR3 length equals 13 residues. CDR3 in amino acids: CASIRTGGYEQYF. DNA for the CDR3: TGTGCCAGCATACGGACAGGGGGGTACGAGCAGTACTTC.

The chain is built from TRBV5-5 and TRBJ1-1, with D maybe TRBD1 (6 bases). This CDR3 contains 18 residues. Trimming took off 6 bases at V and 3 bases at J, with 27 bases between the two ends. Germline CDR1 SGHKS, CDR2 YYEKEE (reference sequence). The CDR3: CASIPTGGYQAWDTEAFF. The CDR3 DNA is TGTGCCAGCATTCCCACCGGGGGCTACCAAGCTTGGGACACTGAAGCTTTCTTT.

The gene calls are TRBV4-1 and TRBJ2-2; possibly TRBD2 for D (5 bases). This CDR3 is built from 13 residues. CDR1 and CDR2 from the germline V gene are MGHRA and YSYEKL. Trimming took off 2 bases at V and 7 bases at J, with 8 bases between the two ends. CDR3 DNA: TGCGCCAGCAGCCAAAAGGCGGGCGGGGAGCTGTTTTTT. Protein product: CASSQKAGGELFF.

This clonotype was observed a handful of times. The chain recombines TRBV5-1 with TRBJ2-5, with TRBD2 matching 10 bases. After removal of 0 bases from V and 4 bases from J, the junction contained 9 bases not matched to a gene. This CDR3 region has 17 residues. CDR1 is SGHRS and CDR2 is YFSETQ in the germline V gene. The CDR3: CASSLAGASGRPETQYF. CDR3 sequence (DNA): TGCGCCAGCAGCTTGGCCGGGGCTAGCGGGAGACCAGAGACCCAGTACTTC.

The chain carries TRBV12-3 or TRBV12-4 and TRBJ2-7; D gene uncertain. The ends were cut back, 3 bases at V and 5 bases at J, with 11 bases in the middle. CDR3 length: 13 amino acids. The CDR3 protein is CASSFPSTNEQYF. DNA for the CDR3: TGTGCCAGCAGTTTCCCGTCAACAAACGAGCAGTACTTC.

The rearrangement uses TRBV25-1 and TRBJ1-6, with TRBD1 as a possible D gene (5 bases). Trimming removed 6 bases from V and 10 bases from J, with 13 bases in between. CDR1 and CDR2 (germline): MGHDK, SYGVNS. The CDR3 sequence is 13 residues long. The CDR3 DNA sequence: TGTGCCAGCAGCCTGACAGAGCTGTCACCCCTCCACTTT. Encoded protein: CASSLTELSPLHF.

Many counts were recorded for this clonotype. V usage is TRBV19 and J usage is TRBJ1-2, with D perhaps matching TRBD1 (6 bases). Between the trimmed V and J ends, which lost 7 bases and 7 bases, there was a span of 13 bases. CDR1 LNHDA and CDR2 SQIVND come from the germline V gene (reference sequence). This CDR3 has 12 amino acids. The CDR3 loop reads CASKAGDTGYTF. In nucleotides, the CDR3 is TGTGCCAGTAAAGCAGGGGATACTGGCTACACCTTC.

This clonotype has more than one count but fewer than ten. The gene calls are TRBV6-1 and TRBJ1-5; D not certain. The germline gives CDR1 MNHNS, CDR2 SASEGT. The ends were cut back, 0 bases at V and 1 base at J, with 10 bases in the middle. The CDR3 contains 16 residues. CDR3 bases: TGTGCCAGCAGTGAAGCGTGGCAGTACAGCAATCAGCCCCAGCATTTT. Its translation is CASSEAWQYSNQPQHF.